Each of the 24 T cell receptor beta chains below was sequenced from the same sample in a study of T cells in tumors after PD-1 blockade. TCRdb's table, derived via immunoSEQ multiplex PCR, lists solely in-frame clones and lacks some. The sample carries roughly 20,000 clones, about 84% recorded once. The material sequenced was PBMCs, taken after anti-PD-1 therapy. The receptors originated from a human donor with advanced basal cell or squamous cell carcinoma (not recorded which).

DNA for the CDR3: TGTGCCAGCAGTTCCGGATGGGACAGTAAGATAAACGAGCAGTACTTC. Translation gives CASSSGWDSKINEQYF. The chain couples TRBV6-5 to TRBJ2-7; 7 nucleotides agree with TRBD1. Germline V gene lookup returns CDR1 MNHEY and CDR2 SVGAGI. The trim removed 4 bases at V and 5 bases at J, leaving 14 bases unmatched. This CDR3 is built from 16 residues.

This clone has more than one count but fewer than ten. V gene TRBV2 combines with J gene TRBJ1-3; maybe TRBD1 (5 bases). CDR1 and CDR2 from the germline V gene are SNHLY and FYNNEI. This CDR3 spans 19 amino acids. Trimming removed 2 bases at V and 2 bases at J, with 22 bases between. The CDR3 region is CASSELLLRGSTPGNTIYF. For the CDR3, the DNA is TGTGCCAGCAGTGAACTCCTTCTTCGGGGCAGCACTCCTGGAAACACCATATATTTT.

The gene calls are TRBV27 and TRBJ1-5; no clear D gene. The CDR3 spans 16 residues. Trimming pared 5 bases from V and 0 bases from J, leaving 14 bases between. Germline V CDR1 and CDR2: MNHEY, SMNVEV (reference sequence). CDR3 region: CASSPYTAYSNQPQHF. Written as DNA, the CDR3 is TGTGCCAGCAGTCCGTACACGGCATATAGCAATCAGCCCCAGCATTTT.

The genes are TRBV5-6 and TRBJ1-2; D remains unclear. Trimming cost V 3 bases and J 2 bases, with 11 bases left between them. CDR1 is SGHDT, CDR2 YYEEEE, per germline. CDR3 length: 14 amino acids. CDR3 residues: CASSSTDKNYGYTF. The DNA of the CDR3 is TGTGCCAGCAGCTCAACCGACAAGAACTATGGCTACACCTTC.

This clone was found once. The V call is TRBV7-9, the J call TRBJ2-5; TRBD2 aligns across 10 bases. V gave up 4 bases and J gave up 4 bases; unmatched junction bases: 15. Per germline, CDR1 SEHNR and CDR2 FQNEAQ (reference sequence). The CDR3 covers 18 residues. CDR3 DNA: TGTGCCAGCAGCTCCGCGCTTTGGAAAGCGGGGGGGCGAGAGACCCAGTACTTC. It codes for CASSSALWKAGGRETQYF.

The V call is TRBV14, the J call TRBJ2-7, with D unresolved. Germline V CDR1 and CDR2: SGHDN, FVKESK. Trimming took off 2 bases at V and 7 bases at J, with 12 bases between the two ends. The CDR3 consists of 13 residues. CDR3 protein: CASSQFPQGEQYF. The DNA for the CDR3 is TGTGCCAGCAGCCAATTTCCCCAAGGAGAGCAGTACTTC. Full variable domain (rest looked up from reference TRBV14 and TRBJ2-7): EAGVTQFPSHSVIEKGQTVTLRCDPISGHDNLYWYRRVMGKEIKFLLHFVKESKQDESGMPNNRFLAERTGGTYSTLKVQPAELEDSGVYFCASSQFPQGEQYFGPGTRLTVT.

The chain employs TRBV5-6 and TRBJ2-7, with TRBD1 as a possible D gene (6 bases). Per germline, CDR1 SGHDT and CDR2 YYEEEE. Trimming took 6 bases from V and 2 from J, leaving 15 bases between them. The CDR3 consists of 14 residues. As DNA, the CDR3 is TGTGCCAGCAACCTACTGACAGGAGCCTACGAGCAGTACTTC. Residues: CASNLLTGAYEQYF. Complete variable domain (other parts from reference TRBV5-6 and TRBJ2-7): DAGVTQSPTHLIKTRGQQVTLRCSPKSGHDTVSWYQQALGQGPQFIFQYYEEEERQRGNFPDRFSGHQFPNYSSELNVNALLLGDSALYLCASNLLTGAYEQYFGPGTRLTVT.

The chain couples TRBV18 to TRBJ2-1; the D gene is possibly TRBD2 (6 bases). Germline values: CDR1 KGHSH, CDR2 LQKENI. The CDR3 runs to 15 residues. V lost 3 bases and J 7 bases, leaving 16 bases between the germline ends. The CDR3 DNA sequence: TGTGCCAGCTCACCTATACAACAGGAGGGGAATGAGCAGTTCTTC. This gives the protein CASSPIQQEGNEQFF.

The V and J genes are TRBV5-1 and TRBJ2-5, with 14 bases fitting TRBD2. The V and J ends lost 4 bases and 5 bases, in that order; junction bases with no gene match: 7. CDR1 is SGHRS, CDR2 YFSETQ, per germline. This CDR3 spans 16 amino acids. The CDR3 protein is CASSAGLAGVVETQYF. In nucleotides, the CDR3 is TGCGCCAGCAGCGCGGGACTAGCGGGAGTGGTGGAGACCCAGTACTTC.

The rearrangement uses TRBV7-8 and TRBJ2-2; no firm D call. This CDR3 is built from 13 residues. Per the germline V gene, CDR1 is SGHVS and CDR2 is FQNEAQ. V dropped 4 bases and J dropped 3 bases, with 6 bases sitting between them. In DNA, the CDR3 is TGTGCCAGCAGCTCATCATACACCGGGGAGCTGTTTTTT. Translation gives CASSSSYTGELFF.

V usage is TRBV18 and J usage is TRBJ1-2, with 10 bases that match TRBD1. Unmatched junction bases numbered 0, after V lost 3 bases and J lost 2 bases. Looked up from germline, CDR1 is KGHSH and CDR2 is LQKENI. The CDR3 contains 14 residues. DNA for the CDR3: TGTGCCAGCTCACCGGGACAGGGGAACTATGGCTACACCTTC. Translating gives CASSPGQGNYGYTF.

This sequence joins TRBV6-5 and TRBJ1-3, with D uncertain. The CDR3 has 14 residues. V was trimmed by 10 bases and J by 0 bases, leaving 13 bases between them. Per germline, CDR1 MNHEY and CDR2 SVGAGI. In DNA form, the CDR3 reads TGTGCCACCGGACGGATTGGCTCTGGAAACACCATATATTTT. As protein: CATGRIGSGNTIYF.

V usage is TRBV5-1 and J usage is TRBJ2-7, with unresolved D. The CDR3 is 12 residues long. Germline values: CDR1 SGHRS, CDR2 YFSETQ. V lost 0 bases to trimming and J lost 5 bases, with 6 bases between them. This CDR3 is CASSLDVHEQYF. The CDR3 nucleotides read TGCGCCAGCAGCTTGGATGTCCACGAGCAGTACTTC.

The V call is TRBV7-2, the J call TRBJ2-7; 10 bases line up with TRBD2. CDR3 length equals 17 residues. V was clipped by 4 bases and J by 7 bases; unmatched bases: 16. Germline V gene lookup returns CDR1 SGHTA and CDR2 FQGNSA. Here the CDR3 reads CASSSPAGSGRLGEQYF. The CDR3 nucleotides are TGTGCCAGCAGCTCCCCCGCGGGTAGCGGGAGGCTCGGGGAGCAGTACTTC.

This CDR3 is CASSAQGAGNTIYF. The CDR3 DNA reads TGTGCCAGCAGCGCACAGGGGGCTGGAAACACCATATATTTT. The chain carries TRBV9 and TRBJ1-3, with TRBD1 identical over 8 bases. Looked up from germline, CDR1 is SGDLS and CDR2 is YYNGEE. The length of the CDR3 is 14 residues. Losses at the gene ends were 3 bases for V and 2 bases for J; bases not matched to a gene: 1. The complete variable domain, with remaining parts taken from reference TRBV9 and TRBJ1-3, reads DSGVTQTPKHLITATGQRVTLRCSPRSGDLSVYWYQQSLDQGLQFLIQYYNGEERAKGNILERFSAQQFPDLHSELNLSSLELGDSALYFCASSAQGAGNTIYFGEGSWLTVV.

This clone was observed once. The V call is TRBV4-1, the J call TRBJ1-4, with 9 bases lining up with TRBD1. The germline CDR1 and CDR2 sequences are MGHRA and YSYEKL. The junction had 5 bases not matched to a gene; V was cut back by 3 bases and J by 0 bases. This CDR3 region has 17 residues. CDR3 loop: CASSHLGQGTTNEKLFF. The CDR3 DNA is TGCGCCAGCAGCCACCTCGGACAGGGGACAACTAATGAAAAACTGTTTTTT.

In nucleotides, the CDR3 is TGTGCCAGCGGGACAGCAGGGGTTAACTATGGCTACACCTTC. Translating gives CASGTAGVNYGYTF. The chain uses TRBV2 and TRBJ1-2; TRBD1 aligns across 7 bases. CDR1 is SNHLY and CDR2 is FYNNEI in the germline V gene. The V segment lost 8 bases and the J segment 1 base; nucleotides outside the gene matches: 7. This CDR3 has 14 residues.

V and J are TRBV28 and TRBJ2-3; D is unclear. CDR1 and CDR2 from the germline V gene are MDHEN and SYDVKM. The length of the CDR3 is 14 residues. V lost 5 bases and J lost 6, with 15 bases in between. DNA of the CDR3: TGTGCCAGCAGTGTGAGGACCACCAGGGATACGCAGTATTTT. Its translation: CASSVRTTRDTQYF.

The chain is built from TRBV7-9 and TRBJ2-3; D unresolved. There are 14 residues in the CDR3. The V gene lost 5 bases and the J gene lost 2 bases, with 11 bases spanning the gap. The V gene's germline CDR1 is SEHNR and CDR2 FQNEAQ (reference sequence). For the CDR3, the DNA is TGTGCCAGCAGCACCTCAGCCCACACAGATACGCAGTATTTT. Encoded protein: CASSTSAHTDTQYF.

The CDR3 region has the DNA TGTGCCAGCAGCTACGGGACTAGCGGGCGAGCCAGGTACTTC. Protein product: CASSYGTSGRARYF. J is TRBJ2-5 and V is TRBV2; the match to TRBD2 covers 12 bases. V trimming: 6 bases; J trimming: 13 bases; junction bases outside the gene matches: 12. This CDR3 contains 14 residues. Germline CDR1 is SNHLY and CDR2 is FYNNEI.

The J gene is TRBJ2-2, the V gene TRBV5-4, with D hard to call. The V gene's germline CDR1 is SGHNT and CDR2 YYREEE (reference sequence). CDR3 length equals 12 residues. V lost 5 bases and J lost 5, with 7 bases in between. CDR3 loop: CASSIRTGELFF. The CDR3 DNA is TGTGCCAGCAGTATTCGGACCGGGGAGCTGTTTTTT.

The chain has TRBV11-3 and TRBJ2-1; 7 positions agree with TRBD2. Germline CDR1 and CDR2: SGHNT and YENEEA. V was pared by 5 bases and J by 15 bases, with 10 bases of the junction left unmatched. The CDR3 extends over 12 amino acids. The CDR3 here is CASSPGTTIAFF. As DNA, the CDR3 is TGTGCCAGCAGCCCCGGGACTACCATTGCGTTCTTC.

This clone was seen more than once but under ten times. The rearrangement uses TRBV7-2 and TRBJ1-5; 9 bases map to TRBD1. The CDR3 is made up of 15 amino acids. J gave up 6 bases and V 1 base, and 4 bases lay outside the gene matches. The V gene's germline CDR1 is SGHTA and CDR2 FQGNSA. The CDR3 DNA sequence: TGTGCCAGCAGCTTAGGGGGGGGACAGGGTCAGCCCCAGCATTTT. Translating gives CASSLGGGQGQPQHF. Full variable domain (rest looked up from reference TRBV7-2 and TRBJ1-5): GAGVSQSPSNKVTEKGKDVELRCDPISGHTALYWYRQSLGQGLEFLIYFQGNSAPDKSGLPSDRFSAERTGGSVSTLTIQRTQQEDSAVYLCASSLGGGQGQPQHFGDGTRLSIL.

This clone was recorded only once. This chain connects TRBV28 to TRBJ2-7; D possibly corresponds to TRBD1 (8 bases). CDR1 is MDHEN and CDR2 is SYDVKM in the germline V gene. V lost 6 bases and J lost 3, with 18 bases in between. CDR3 length equals 15 residues. DNA for the CDR3: TGTGCCAGCAGCACAGGGGGGGGTGATGGCTACGAGCAGTACTTC. Amino acids: CASSTGGGDGYEQYF.